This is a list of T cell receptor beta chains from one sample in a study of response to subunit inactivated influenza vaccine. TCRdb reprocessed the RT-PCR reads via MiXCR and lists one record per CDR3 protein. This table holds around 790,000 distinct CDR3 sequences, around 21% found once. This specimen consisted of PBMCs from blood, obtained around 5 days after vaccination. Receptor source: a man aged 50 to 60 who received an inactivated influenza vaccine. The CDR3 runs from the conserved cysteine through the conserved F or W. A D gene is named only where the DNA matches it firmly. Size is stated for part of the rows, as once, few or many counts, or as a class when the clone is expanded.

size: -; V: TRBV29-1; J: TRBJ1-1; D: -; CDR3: CSVEDQGGGASEAFF; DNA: TGCAGCGTTGAAGATCAGGGAGGGGGTGCCTCGGAAGCTTTCTTT
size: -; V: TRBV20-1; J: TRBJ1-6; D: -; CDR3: CSARISSYNSPLHF; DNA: TGCAGTGCTAGAATCAGCTCCTATAATTCACCCCTCCACTTT
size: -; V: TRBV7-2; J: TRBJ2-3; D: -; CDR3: CASSKVADTQYF; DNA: TGTGCCAGCAGCAAGGTAGCAGATACGCAGTATTTT
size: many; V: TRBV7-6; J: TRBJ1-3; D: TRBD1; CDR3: CASSPWDRGIRGNTIYF; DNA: TGTGCCAGCAGCCCGTGGGACAGGGGAATTAGAGGAAACACCATATATTTT
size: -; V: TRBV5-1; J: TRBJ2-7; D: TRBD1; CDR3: CASSWGQGQGSYEQYF; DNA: TGCGCCAGCAGCTGGGGACAGGGACAGGGGAGCTACGAGCAGTACTTC
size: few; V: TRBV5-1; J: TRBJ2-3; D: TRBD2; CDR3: CASSLGERERAYF; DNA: TGCGCCAGCAGCTTGGGGGAGCGGGAGAGAGCGTATTTT
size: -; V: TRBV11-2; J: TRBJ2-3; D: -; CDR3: CASSLDLLADRTDTQYF; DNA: TGTGCCAGCAGCTTAGATTTATTGGCAGACCGCACAGATACGCAGTATTTT
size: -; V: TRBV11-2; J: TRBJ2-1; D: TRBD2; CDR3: CASSLDLLVGGYNEQFF; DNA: TGTGCCAGCAGCTTAGATCTTTTAGTGGGGGGGTACAATGAGCAGTTCTTC
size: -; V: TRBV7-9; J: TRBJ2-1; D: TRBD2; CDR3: CASSLWGGDNEQFF; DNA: TGTGCCAGCAGCTTGTGGGGGGGGGACAATGAGCAGTTCTTC
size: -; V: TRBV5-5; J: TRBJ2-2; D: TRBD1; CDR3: CASSWARDRNTGELFF; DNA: TGTGCCAGCAGCTGGGCCAGGGACAGAAACACCGGGGAGCTGTTTTTT
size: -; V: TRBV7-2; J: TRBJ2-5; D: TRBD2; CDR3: CASSLTLAGVRETQYF; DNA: TGTGCCAGCAGCCTGACCTTAGCGGGAGTTCGTGAGACCCAGTACTTC
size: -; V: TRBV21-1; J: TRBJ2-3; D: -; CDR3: CASSNDRGSDTQYF; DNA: TGTGCCAGCAGCAACGACAGGGGATCAGATACGCAGTATTTT
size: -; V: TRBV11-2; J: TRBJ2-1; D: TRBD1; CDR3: CASSLAGRGREQFF; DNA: TGTGCCAGCAGCTTAGCTGGCAGGGGGCGAGAGCAGTTCTTC
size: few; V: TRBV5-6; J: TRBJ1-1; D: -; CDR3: CASSTGWNTEAFF; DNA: TGTGCCAGCAGCACAGGGTGGAACACTGAAGCTTTCTTT
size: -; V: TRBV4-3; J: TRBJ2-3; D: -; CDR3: CASSLTSFGDTQYF; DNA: TGCGCCAGCAGCCTCACTAGCTTCGGAGATACGCAGTATTTT
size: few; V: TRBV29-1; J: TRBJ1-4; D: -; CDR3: CSVASAGEKLFF; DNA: TGCAGCGTTGCTTCAGCGGGTGAAAAACTGTTTTTT
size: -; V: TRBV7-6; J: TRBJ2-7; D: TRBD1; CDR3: CASSSGQGGPSYEQYF; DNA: TGTGCCAGCAGCTCAGGACAGGGGGGTCCCTCCTACGAGCAGTACTTC
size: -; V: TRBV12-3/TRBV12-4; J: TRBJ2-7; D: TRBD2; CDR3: CASRRASGSYEQYF; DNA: TGTGCCAGCCGTCGGGCTAGCGGCTCCTACGAGCAGTACTTC
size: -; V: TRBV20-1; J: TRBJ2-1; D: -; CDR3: CSANSGPGHEQFF; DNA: TGCAGTGCCAATAGCGGACCGGGGCATGAGCAGTTCTTC
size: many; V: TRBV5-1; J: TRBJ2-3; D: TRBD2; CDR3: CATAGTSGTDTQYF; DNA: TGCGCCACTGCCGGGACTAGCGGAACAGATACGCAGTATTTT
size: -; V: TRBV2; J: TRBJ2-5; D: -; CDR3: CASSEEGRPQETQYF; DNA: TGTGCCAGCAGTGAGGAGGGACGCCCTCAAGAGACCCAGTACTTC
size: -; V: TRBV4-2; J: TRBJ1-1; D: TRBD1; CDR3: CASSESTGGGTEAFF; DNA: TGTGCCAGCAGCGAATCGACAGGGGGTGGCACTGAAGCTTTCTTT
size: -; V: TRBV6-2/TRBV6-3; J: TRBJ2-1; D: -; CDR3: CASTRGRNEQFF; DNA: TGTGCCAGCACTCGGGGGCGGAATGAGCAGTTCTTC
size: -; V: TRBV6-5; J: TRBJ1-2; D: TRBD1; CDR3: CASSSGGLITNYGYTF; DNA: TGTGCCAGCAGTTCAGGGGGCCTTATTACTAACTATGGCTACACCTTC
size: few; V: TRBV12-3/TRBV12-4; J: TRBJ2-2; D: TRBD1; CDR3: CASSRTGKGKLFF; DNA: TGTGCCAGCAGTCGGACAGGCAAGGGCAAGCTGTTTTTT
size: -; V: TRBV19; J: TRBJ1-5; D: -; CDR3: CASSWRESNQPQHF; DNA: TGTGCCAGTAGCTGGAGGGAAAGCAATCAGCCCCAGCATTTT
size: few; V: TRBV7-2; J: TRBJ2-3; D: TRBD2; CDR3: CASSFQGGTNFDTQYF; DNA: TGTGCCAGCAGCTTTCAAGGCGGGACTAATTTTGATACGCAGTATTTT
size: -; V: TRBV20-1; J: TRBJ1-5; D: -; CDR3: CSARWGGAGQPQHF; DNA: TGCAGTGCTAGATGGGGGGGCGCGGGTCAGCCCCAGCATTTT
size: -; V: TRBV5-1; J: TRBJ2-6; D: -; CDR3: CASSNRSSGANVLTF; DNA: TGCGCCAGCAGCAATCGTTCCTCTGGGGCCAACGTCCTGACTTTC
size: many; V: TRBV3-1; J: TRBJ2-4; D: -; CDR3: CASSQYSIQYF; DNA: TGTGCCAGCAGCCAATACAGCATTCAGTACTTC
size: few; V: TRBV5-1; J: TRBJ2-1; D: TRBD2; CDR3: CASSLLAGIYNEQFF; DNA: TGCGCCAGCAGTTTGCTAGCGGGAATCTACAATGAGCAGTTCTTC
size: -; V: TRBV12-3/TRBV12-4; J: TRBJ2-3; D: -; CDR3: CASSWESGPSTDTQYF; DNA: TGTGCCAGCAGTTGGGAAAGCGGTCCTAGCACAGATACGCAGTATTTT
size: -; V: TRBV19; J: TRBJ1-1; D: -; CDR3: CASSTLYTEAFF; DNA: TGTGCCAGTAGTACCTTATATACTGAAGCTTTCTTT
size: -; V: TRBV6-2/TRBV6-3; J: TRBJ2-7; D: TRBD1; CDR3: CASGSRGTAHEQYF; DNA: TGTGCCAGCGGCTCTAGAGGGACAGCCCACGAGCAGTACTTC
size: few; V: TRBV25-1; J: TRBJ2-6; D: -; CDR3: CASSPGGRGANVLTF; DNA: TGTGCCAGCAGTCCCGGAGGGAGGGGGGCCAACGTCCTGACTTTC
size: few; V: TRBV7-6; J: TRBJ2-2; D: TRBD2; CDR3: CASSLLAGPRAGELFF; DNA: TGTGCCAGCAGCTTACTAGCGGGGCCACGAGCTGGGGAGCTGTTTTTT
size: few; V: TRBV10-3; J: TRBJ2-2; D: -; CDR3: CAGGREGTGELFF; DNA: TGTGCCGGAGGGCGCGAGGGCACCGGGGAGCTGTTTTTT
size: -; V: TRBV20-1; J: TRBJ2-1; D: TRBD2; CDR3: CSAPGLAGYEQFF; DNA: TGCAGTGCGCCGGGACTAGCGGGATATGAGCAGTTCTTC
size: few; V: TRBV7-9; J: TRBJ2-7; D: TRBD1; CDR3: CASSNRDRGLYEQYF; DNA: TGTGCCAGCAGCAACCGGGACAGGGGGCTCTACGAGCAGTACTTC
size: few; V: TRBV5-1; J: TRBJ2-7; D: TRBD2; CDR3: CASSYAGEIYEQYF; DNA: TGCGCCAGCAGCTATGCGGGGGAAATCTACGAGCAGTACTTC
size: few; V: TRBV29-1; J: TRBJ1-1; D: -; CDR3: CSVRDTHTEAFF; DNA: TGCAGCGTTCGGGACACCCACACTGAAGCTTTCTTT
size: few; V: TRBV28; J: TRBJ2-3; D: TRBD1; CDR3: CASSWVGTGVTDTQYF; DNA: TGTGCCAGCAGTTGGGTTGGGACAGGGGTAACAGATACGCAGTATTTT
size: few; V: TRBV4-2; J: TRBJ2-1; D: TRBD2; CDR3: CASSQERSAGGFEQFF; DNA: TGTGCCAGCAGCCAAGAGCGGTCTGCGGGAGGGTTTGAGCAGTTCTTC
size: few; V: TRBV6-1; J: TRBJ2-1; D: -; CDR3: CASSQSRGSYNEQFF; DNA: TGTGCCAGCAGTCAATCCCGCGGGTCCTACAATGAGCAGTTCTTC
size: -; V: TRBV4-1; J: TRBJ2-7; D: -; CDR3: CASSQDSSFTPKGQYF; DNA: TGCGCCAGCAGCCAAGATAGCAGCTTCACCCCCAAAGGGCAGTACTTC
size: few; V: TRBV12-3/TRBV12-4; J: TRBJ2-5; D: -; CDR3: CASSKTGYQETQYF; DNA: TGTGCCAGCAGTAAAACAGGGTACCAAGAGACCCAGTACTTC
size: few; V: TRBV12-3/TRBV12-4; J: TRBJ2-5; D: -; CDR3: CASSLHLPETQYF; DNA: TGTGCCAGCAGTTTACATCTTCCAGAGACCCAGTACTTC
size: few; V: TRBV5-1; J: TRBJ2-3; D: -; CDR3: CASSLATAGTLNQHTQYF; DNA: TGCGCCAGCAGCTTGGCCACGGCGGGCACCTTGAATCAGCATACGCAGTATTTT
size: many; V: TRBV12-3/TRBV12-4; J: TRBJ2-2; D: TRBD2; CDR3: CASSHGTRSVLFF; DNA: TGTGCCAGCAGTCATGGGACTAGATCGGTGCTGTTTTTT
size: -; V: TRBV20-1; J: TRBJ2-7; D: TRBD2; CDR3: CSAEPGLVIPSYEQYF; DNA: TGCAGTGCTGAGCCGGGACTAGTGATACCCTCCTACGAGCAGTACTTC
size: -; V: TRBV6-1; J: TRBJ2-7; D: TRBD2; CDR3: CASSEVGTSGTRASEQYF; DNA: TGTGCCAGCAGTGAAGTGGGGACTAGCGGGACCCGGGCCAGCGAGCAGTACTTC
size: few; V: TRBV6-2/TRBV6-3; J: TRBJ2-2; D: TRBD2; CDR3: CASSFLAGVGYTGELFF; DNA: TGTGCCAGCAGTTTTTTAGCGGGAGTAGGTTACACCGGGGAGCTGTTTTTT
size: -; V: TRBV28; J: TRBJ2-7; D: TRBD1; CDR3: CASSLLGQGVLAEQYF; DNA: TGTGCCAGCAGTTTGTTGGGACAGGGTGTACTAGCAGAGCAGTACTTC
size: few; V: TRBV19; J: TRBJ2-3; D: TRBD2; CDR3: CASSISGTSGSGTDTQYF; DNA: TGTGCCAGTAGTATTTCCGGGACTAGCGGGAGTGGCACAGATACGCAGTATTTT
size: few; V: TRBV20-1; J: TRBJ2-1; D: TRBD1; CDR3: CSATGRDRVGNEQFF; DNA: TGCAGTGCTACCGGCCGGGACAGGGTAGGCAATGAGCAGTTCTTC
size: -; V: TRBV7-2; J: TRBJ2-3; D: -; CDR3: CASSLRLSGSTDTQYF; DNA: TGTGCCAGCAGCCTCCGACTAAGCGGGAGCACAGATACGCAGTATTTT
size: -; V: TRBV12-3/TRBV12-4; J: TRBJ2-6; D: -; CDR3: CASNSPGSGANVLTF; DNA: TGTGCCAGCAACTCCCCAGGGTCTGGGGCCAACGTCCTGACTTTC
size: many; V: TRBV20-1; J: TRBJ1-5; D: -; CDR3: CSASRVDQPQHF; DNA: TGCAGTGCTAGTCGGGTGGATCAGCCCCAGCATTTT